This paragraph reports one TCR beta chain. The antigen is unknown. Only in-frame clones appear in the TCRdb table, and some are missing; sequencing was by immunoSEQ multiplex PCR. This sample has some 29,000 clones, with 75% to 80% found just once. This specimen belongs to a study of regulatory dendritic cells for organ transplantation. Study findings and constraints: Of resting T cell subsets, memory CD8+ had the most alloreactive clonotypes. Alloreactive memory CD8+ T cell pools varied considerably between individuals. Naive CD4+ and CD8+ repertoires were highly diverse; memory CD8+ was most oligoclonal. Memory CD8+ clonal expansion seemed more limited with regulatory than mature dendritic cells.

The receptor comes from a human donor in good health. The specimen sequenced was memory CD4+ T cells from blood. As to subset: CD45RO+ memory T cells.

The chain's CDR3 is CASSPQGRRNYGYTF. In DNA form, the CDR3 reads TGTGCCAGTAGCCCACAGGGGAGGCGGAACTATGGCTACACCTTC. J is TRBJ1-2 and V is TRBV27; 7 bases are a match to TRBD1. Unmatched junction bases numbered 12, after V lost 9 bases and J lost 2 bases. This CDR3 contains 15 residues. Germline lookup yields CDR1 MNHEY and CDR2 SMNVEV (reference sequence).